This T cell receptor beta chain emerged from a study of blood T cell repertoires in COVID-19 (dated by TCRdb to 2020 to 2021). Describing the broader study: Samples from collaborators originated in the United States, Italy and Spain and spanned both the acute and convalescent phases of COVID-19. The prospective study material was composed of cDNA or gDNA derived from T cells, B-cell-depleted T cells, or PBMCs. Deeply sampled blood TCRbeta repertoires from subjects exposed to, actively infected with, or recovered from COVID-19 were included in the dataset. The repertoires were released in a freely available public database meant as a resource for research on the immune response to SARS-CoV-2. Samples came from the ongoing ImmuneRACE study (first 160 participants) plus 1,254 subjects from 6 global collaborators. Sample metadata almost always included a de-identified subject ID, COVID-19 status, age in years and sex. Where HLA class I and class II types were available, the types were taken from metadata supplied by the sample provider, not from assay-based typing.

A second Seattle source provided samples from volunteer blood donors who had recovered from COVID-19. The collaborating institutions used their own protocols to collect whole blood in K2EDTA tubes. For TCRbeta analysis, collaborators shipped samples as frozen whole blood, isolated PBMCs, or DNA extracted from either of those sample types. The CDR3, cysteine through phenylalanine, is 17 amino acids long. Only the CDR3 DNA is retained, 51 bases long and in frame from the first base. Points the paper makes about the study in general: How much clinical and demographic metadata was included differed by source and by participant, and the metadata was provided uncurated.

TCRbeta CDR3 regions were amplified from genomic DNA by means of the immunoSEQ Assay, a bias-controlled multiplex PCR. Processing in the source paper ran as follows. The number of nucleated cells in each sample was estimated by amplification of reference gene primers within the assay. Sequence reads were collapsed and filtered to measure the absolute abundance of every unique TCRbeta CDR3 rearrangement. For each sample, productive Simpson clonality was calculated as the square root of Simpson's diversity index over productive rearrangements. Sourced from immuneACCESS, this table was stored by TCRdb with only in-frame sequences that have V and J called. A share of the clones is absent; for the studies checked, an unresolved V gene accounts for under half, and the remainder has no known explanation. V and J calls and clone size follow that table, whereas D and trimming were derived from the DNA. For this sample the table gives fewer than 250,000 clones, of which around nine tenths were detected only once. The ten largest clonotypes hold 1.5% to 2% of the sample.

In the case of this clone: What antigen it recognizes has not been identified. The record has no base qualities; no much larger clone is one base away.

The chain is assembled from TRBV7-5 and TRBJ2-3; the D call of TRBD1 is as the table states it, not checked on the DNA. TRBV7-5 constitutes a pseudogene. Sequenced: peripheral blood. The TCR comes from a woman aged 55-75 years who had recovered from COVID-19. The CDR3 region has the sequence CARSGPGTGGVTDTQYF. The nucleotides are TGTGCCAGAAGCGGCCCAGGGACAGGGGGCGTCACAGATACGCAGTATTTT.